This T cell receptor (beta chain) was sequenced for a study of T cell responses to AZD1222 COVID-19 vaccine. Overall study findings and caveats: Baseline seropositives among AZD1222 recipients totaled only five or six. Donors in the cohort were predominantly white British and more often female, and clonal diversity was possibly underestimated. An increase in Spike-specific TCR breadth and depth was observed after two AZD1222 doses. Among vaccine-associated CD4 TCRs, coverage spanned spike, with dominance at 160-218 and 743-854.

The CDR3 has 16 amino acids. Germline V gene sequence: CDR1 SGHDT, CDR2 YYEEEE. Trimming at V came to 4 bases and at J to 0 bases, leaving 8 bases not matched to a gene. The method was immunoSEQ multiplex PCR; TCRdb's version includes in-frame clones alone and lacks a portion of them. The sample shows 150,000 to 200,000 clones, 90% to 95% of them seen only once. A word on this clone: Its antigen is currently unknown.

Sequenced material: peripheral blood, taken 28 days after the second AZD1222 dose. The sequence derives from an adult who received the AZD1222 COVID-19 vaccine. This rearrangement joins TRBV5-6 to TRBJ1-2; 8 nucleotides line up with TRBD1. The CDR3 nucleotides read TGTGCCAGCAGCCTCCGCTTGACAGGGGCTAACTATGGCTACACCTTC. As protein: CASSLRLTGANYGYTF.